The next 23 T cell receptor beta chains were all read from a single sample in a study of shared clonotypes between healthy human individuals. Naive CD8 populations comprised CD45RO-negative cells positively selected for CCR7, excluding terminally differentiated effector memory CD45RA+ cells. Generated by immunoSEQ multiplex PCR, the TCRdb table keeps only in-frame clones and is missing some. The repertoire holds some 2.1 million clones, with roughly 95% as singletons. The sample consisted of naive CD8+ T cells from PBMCs. The receptors here all came from a man aged 18 to 29 in good health. Some clones in this sample may be carry-over from other donors' samples.

V and J are TRBV7-6 and TRBJ2-6; no reliable D call. CDR3 length equals 17 residues. The V and J ends lost 7 bases and 0 bases respectively, with 16 bases between them. Germline CDR1 reads SGHVS; CDR2 reads FNYEAQ. The chain's CDR3 is CASTRRQDGSGANVLTF. CDR3 nucleotide sequence: TGTGCCAGCACCCGAAGACAAGACGGCTCTGGGGCCAACGTCCTGACTTTC. Supplemented by reference TRBV7-6 and TRBJ2-6, the full variable domain reads GAGVSQSPRYKVTKRGQDVALRCDPISGHVSLYWYRQALGQGPEFLTYFNYEAQQDKSGLPNDRFSAERPEGSISTLTIQRTEQRDSAMYRCASTRRQDGSGANVLTFGAGSRLTVL.

The chain has TRBV6-6 and TRBJ1-2, with 9 bases fitting TRBD1. V lost 5 bases and J lost 5; bases outside the gene matches: 3. The CDR3 has 13 residues. Germline-derived CDR1 and CDR2 are MNHNY and SVGAGI (reference sequence). The CDR3 loop is CASSTGTGYGYTF. The CDR3 DNA is TGTGCCAGCAGTACCGGGACAGGGTATGGCTACACCTTC.

This sequence joins TRBV7-9 and TRBJ1-5; D ambiguous. V gave up 8 bases and J gave up 0 bases, with 8 bases separating them. This CDR3 contains 13 residues. From germline, CDR1 is SEHNR and CDR2 FQNEAQ (reference sequence). The CDR3 coding sequence is TGTGCCAGCGGTGGCAATAGCAATCAGCCCCAGCATTTT. Translated: CASGGNSNQPQHF.

The chain has TRBV18 and TRBJ2-3; TRBD2 agrees at 12 bases. This CDR3 is built from 14 residues. V lost 6 bases, J lost 6 bases, and 4 bases stayed unmatched. Germline values: CDR1 KGHSH, CDR2 LQKENI. This CDR3 reads CASSLAGGFDTQYF. The CDR3 region has the DNA TGTGCCAGCTCCCTAGCGGGAGGGTTTGATACGCAGTATTTT.

The V call is TRBV6-1, the J call TRBJ1-5, with D perhaps matching TRBD1 (5 bases). This CDR3 contains 18 residues. The ends were cut back, 4 bases at V and 5 bases at J, with 24 bases in the middle. The germline CDR1 and CDR2 sequences are MNHNS and SASEGT. DNA of the CDR3: TGTGCCAGCAGTGCCTACTCCTACGATTACAGGCTGGATCAGCCCCAGCATTTT. Residues: CASSAYSYDYRLDQPQHF.

V usage is TRBV7-3 and J usage is TRBJ2-6, with 9 bases matching TRBD1. V lost 5 bases and J lost 0; bases outside the gene matches: 2. Germline assignment: CDR1 SGHTA and CDR2 FQGTGA. CDR3 length: 16 amino acids. The CDR3 nucleotides are TGTGCCAGCAGCGGGACAGGGATCTCTGGGGCCAACGTCCTGACTTTC. Translated: CASSGTGISGANVLTF. The full variable domain, rest sourced from reference TRBV7-3 and TRBJ2-6, is GAGVSQTPSNKVTEKGKYVELRCDPISGHTALYWYRQSLGQGPEFLIYFQGTGAADDSGLPNDRFFAVRPEGSVSTLKIQRTERGDSAVYLCASSGTGISGANVLTFGAGSRLTVL.

This chain uses TRBV27 with TRBJ2-7, with a tentative D call TRBD1 (6 bases). The V gene lost 3 bases and the J gene lost 0 bases, with 12 bases spanning the gap. The V gene's germline CDR1 is MNHEY and CDR2 SMNVEV (reference sequence). The CDR3 contains 15 residues. The CDR3 protein is CASSFSNRASYEQYF. The CDR3 coding sequence is TGTGCCAGCAGTTTCTCCAACAGGGCCTCCTACGAGCAGTACTTC.

The chain recombines TRBV27 with TRBJ2-7; D might be TRBD1 or TRBD2, each matching 5 bases. This CDR3 region has 15 residues. Looked up from germline, CDR1 is MNHEY and CDR2 is SMNVEV (reference sequence). V dropped 2 bases and J dropped 0 bases, with 11 bases sitting between them. DNA for the CDR3: TGTGCCAGCAGTTTACTCGGGGACGGCTCCTACGAGCAGTACTTC. Its protein is CASSLLGDGSYEQYF.

V is TRBV10-3 and J is TRBJ2-7, with TRBD2 matching over 10 bases. The germline V gene has CDR1 ENHRY and CDR2 SYGVKD. This CDR3 has 17 amino acids. Unmatched junction bases numbered 13, after V lost 5 bases and J lost 3 bases. The CDR3 here is CAISRLAGEGANYEQYF. Written as DNA, the CDR3 is TGTGCCATCAGTCGTCTAGCGGGAGAAGGGGCCAACTACGAGCAGTACTTC.

This clone was detected only once. The gene calls are TRBV4-1 and TRBJ2-5, with D uncertain. CDR1 is MGHRA, CDR2 YSYEKL, per germline. V lost 6 bases and J 3 bases, leaving 14 bases between the germline ends. CDR3 size: 14 residues. CDR3 coding DNA: TGCGCCAGCAGGAAAGTGGGCGGCAAAGAGACCCAGTACTTC. This translates into CASRKVGGKETQYF.

In regard to this clone: The sample holds other DNA sequences that translate to the same CDR3. The V gene is TRBV27, the J gene TRBJ2-7, with D hard to call. The CDR3 length is 13 residues. Looked up from germline, CDR1 is MNHEY and CDR2 is SMNVEV (reference sequence). The V and J ends lost 0 bases and 3 bases respectively, with 6 bases between them. The CDR3 sequence is CASSLSSVYEQYF. Written as DNA, the CDR3 is TGTGCCAGCAGTTTATCCTCAGTCTACGAGCAGTACTTC.

The genes are TRBV5-5 and TRBJ2-1; a weak D match, TRBD1 (5 bases). The CDR3 runs 15 residues. The V gene's germline CDR1 is SGHKS and CDR2 YYEKEE (reference sequence). V lost 2 bases, J lost 0 bases, and 9 bases lay in between. For the CDR3, the DNA is TGTGCCAGCAGCTTTTACAGGAGCTCCTACAATGAGCAGTTCTTC. It specifies CASSFYRSSYNEQFF.

Points on this clone: An end of the junction does not agree with germline; a read error may underlie this. This chain links TRBV9 with TRBJ1-1, with D uncertain. There are 13 residues in the CDR3. Germline-derived CDR1 and CDR2 are SGDLS and YYNGEE. CDR3 region: CASSVANRTEAFF. As DNA, the CDR3 is TGCGCCAGCAGCGTAGCGAATAGGACTGAAGCTTTCTTT.

Regarding this clone: The same CDR3 can be traced to other DNA sequences in this sample. This rearrangement joins TRBV27 to TRBJ2-1; D uncertain. Deletions cut 2 bases from V and 1 base from J, with 6 bases between. CDR1 and CDR2 from the germline V gene are MNHEY and SMNVEV (reference sequence). This CDR3 spans 14 amino acids. The CDR3 region is CASSLGGSYNEQFF. The CDR3 DNA reads as TGTGCCAGCAGTTTAGGTGGTTCCTACAATGAGCAGTTCTTC.

The count of this clone is one. V gene TRBV6-5 combines with J gene TRBJ2-3; D not resolved. This CDR3 region has 15 residues. Trimming left V 2 bases short and J 0 bases short, with 9 bases between. Germline CDR1 reads MNHEY; CDR2 reads SVGAGI. The CDR3 nucleotides read TGTGCCAGCAGTTACATGAGGACGAGCACAGATACGCAGTATTTT. It yields the protein CASSYMRTSTDTQYF.

The chain uses TRBV5-6 and TRBJ2-7; D is uncertain. Germline values: CDR1 SGHDT, CDR2 YYEEEE. V lost 0 bases to trimming and J lost 5 bases, with 12 bases between them. CDR3 length: 14 amino acids. CDR3 protein: CASSLVRTTHEQYF. In DNA form, the CDR3 reads TGTGCCAGCAGCTTGGTGCGAACAACCCACGAGCAGTACTTC.

This chain links TRBV6-5 with TRBJ2-1; D call uncertain. This CDR3 contains 16 residues. Trimming removed 1 base from V and 8 bases from J, with 18 bases in between. CDR1 MNHEY and CDR2 SVGAGI come from the germline V gene. The CDR3 DNA follows: TGTGCCAGCAGTTACTACGGGCCTTGGCGCCAGGATGAGCAGTTCTTC. Translating gives CASSYYGPWRQDEQFF.

The chain combines TRBV27 with TRBJ2-3; 7 bases line up with TRBD2. Germline CDR1 reads MNHEY; CDR2 reads SMNVEV (reference sequence). The CDR3 length is 15 residues. J was trimmed by 0 bases and V by 4 bases; bases with no gene match: 4. The CDR3: CASSSLAVSTDTQYF. In nucleotides, the CDR3 is TGTGCCAGCAGTTCCCTAGCGGTTAGCACAGATACGCAGTATTTT.

This clone was observed a single time. The gene calls are TRBV19 and TRBJ2-3, with TRBD2 matching over 9 bases. There are 15 residues in the CDR3. Germline lookup yields CDR1 LNHDA and CDR2 SQIVND (reference sequence). J was trimmed by 1 base and V by 4 bases; bases with no gene match: 3. The CDR3 nucleotides are TGTGCCAGTAGTAGGAGACTAGCGGGCACAGATACGCAGTATTTT. This codes for CASSRRLAGTDTQYF.

V gene TRBV7-9 combines with J gene TRBJ2-7; 10 bases line up with TRBD2. The CDR3 has 17 residues. Germline lookup yields CDR1 SEHNR and CDR2 FQNEAQ (reference sequence). The ends lost 0 bases at V and 0 bases at J; junction bases unmatched: 5. As DNA, the CDR3 is TGTGCCAGCAGCTTAGCGGCTAGCGGGAGTAGCTCCTACGAGCAGTACTTC. This gives the protein CASSLAASGSSSYEQYF.

The chain carries TRBV5-1 and TRBJ2-5; the D is unclear. CDR1 is SGHRS and CDR2 is YFSETQ in the germline V gene. CDR3 length equals 9 residues. The V end lost 10 bases, the J end lost 3 bases, and 4 bases lay between the germline ends. This CDR3 is CAGKETQYF. As DNA, the CDR3 is TGCGCCGGGAAAGAGACCCAGTACTTC.

V and J are TRBV7-9 and TRBJ1-2, with TRBD1 identical over 8 bases. The J segment lost 7 bases and the V segment lost 2 bases, leaving 6 bases of the junction unmatched. Germline CDR1 reads SEHNR; CDR2 reads FQNEAQ (reference sequence). There are 14 residues in the CDR3. The CDR3 DNA sequence: TGTGCCAGCAGCTTAACCGGGACAGGAGGTGGCTACACCTTC. Protein: CASSLTGTGGGYTF. Variable domain in full (rest from reference TRBV7-9 and TRBJ1-2): DTGVSQNPRHKITKRGQNVTFRCDPISEHNRLYWYRQTLGQGPEFLTYFQNEAQLEKSRLLSDRFSAERPKGSFSTLEIQRTEQGDSAMYLCASSLTGTGGGYTFGSGTRLTVV.

This clone was counted once. Here the CDR3 DNA reads TGTGCCAGCAGACCCCCGACAGGGGTGGACGAGCAGTACTTC. Translated: CASRPPTGVDEQYF. V is TRBV27 and J is TRBJ2-7; 8 bases agree with TRBD1. The germline CDR1 and CDR2 sequences are MNHEY and SMNVEV (reference sequence). The length of the CDR3 is 14 residues. Trimming cost V 6 bases and J 5 bases; bases outside gene matches: 9.